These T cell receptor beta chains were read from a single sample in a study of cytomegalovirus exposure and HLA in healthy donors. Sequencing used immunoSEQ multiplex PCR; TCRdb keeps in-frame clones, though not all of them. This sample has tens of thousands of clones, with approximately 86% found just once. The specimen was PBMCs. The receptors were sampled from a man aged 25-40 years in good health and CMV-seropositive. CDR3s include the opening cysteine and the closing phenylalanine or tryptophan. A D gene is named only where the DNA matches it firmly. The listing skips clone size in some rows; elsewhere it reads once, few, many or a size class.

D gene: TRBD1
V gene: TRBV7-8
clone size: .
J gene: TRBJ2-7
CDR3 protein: CASSYVQGNPYEQYF
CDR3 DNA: TGTGCCAGCAGCTACGTACAGGGGAACCCCTACGAGCAGTACTTC

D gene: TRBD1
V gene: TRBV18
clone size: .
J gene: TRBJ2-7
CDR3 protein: CASSPVVGQGAYEQYF
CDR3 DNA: TGTGCCAGCTCACCAGTGGTTGGACAGGGGGCCTACGAGCAGTACTTC

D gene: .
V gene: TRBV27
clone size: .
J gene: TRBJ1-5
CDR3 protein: CASSSFLVGGHQPQHF
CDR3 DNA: TGTGCCAGCAGTTCCTTTCTTGTCGGGGGGCATCAGCCCCAGCATTTT

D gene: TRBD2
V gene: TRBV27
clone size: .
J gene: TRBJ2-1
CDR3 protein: CASSLYGTSGIYNEQFF
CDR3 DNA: TGTGCCAGCAGTTTATATGGGACTAGCGGTATCTACAATGAGCAGTTCTTC

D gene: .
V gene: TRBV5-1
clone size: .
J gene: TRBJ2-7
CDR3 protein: CASSSMPPRQVYEQYF
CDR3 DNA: TGCGCCAGCAGCTCCATGCCACCCAGACAGGTGTACGAGCAGTACTTC

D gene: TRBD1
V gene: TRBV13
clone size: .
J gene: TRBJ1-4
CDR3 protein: CASSLARQGGEKLFF
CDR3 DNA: TGTGCCAGCAGCTTAGCGAGACAGGGGGGAGAAAAACTGTTTTTT

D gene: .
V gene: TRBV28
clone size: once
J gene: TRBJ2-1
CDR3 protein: CASSTYNEQFF
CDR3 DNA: TGTGCCAGCAGCACCTACAATGAGCAGTTCTTC

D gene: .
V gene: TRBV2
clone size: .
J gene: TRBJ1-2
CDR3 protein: CASSEGSRDYGYTF
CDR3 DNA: TGTGCCAGCAGTGAAGGGTCTCGGGACTATGGCTACACCTTC

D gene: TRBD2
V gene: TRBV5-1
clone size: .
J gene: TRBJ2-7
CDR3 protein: CASSLLPGGEYEQYF
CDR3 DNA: TGCGCCAGCAGCCTCCTTCCGGGAGGGGAGTACGAGCAGTACTTC

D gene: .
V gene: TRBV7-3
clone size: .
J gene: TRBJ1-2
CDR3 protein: CASSLGPGAQSYGYTF
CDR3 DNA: TGTGCCAGCAGCTTAGGTCCAGGCGCCCAATCCTATGGCTACACCTTC

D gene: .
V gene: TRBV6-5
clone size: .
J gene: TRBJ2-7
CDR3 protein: CASSYIPDTTYEQYF
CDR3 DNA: TGTGCCAGCAGTTACATACCGGACACAACCTACGAGCAGTACTTC

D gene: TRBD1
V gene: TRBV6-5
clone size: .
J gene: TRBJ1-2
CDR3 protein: CASSLGQLEIYGYTF
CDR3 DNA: TGTGCCAGCAGCCTGGGACAGCTAGAGATCTATGGCTACACCTTC

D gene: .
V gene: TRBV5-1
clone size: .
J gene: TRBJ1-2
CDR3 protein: CASSLAANYGYTF
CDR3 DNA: TGCGCCAGCAGCTTGGCCGCTAACTATGGCTACACCTTC

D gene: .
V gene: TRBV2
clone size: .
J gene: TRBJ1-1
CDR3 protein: CATTIYMNTEAFF
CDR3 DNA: TGTGCCACCACGATATACATGAACACTGAAGCTTTCTTT

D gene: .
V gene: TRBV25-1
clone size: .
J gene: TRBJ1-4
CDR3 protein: CASSDRQTNEKLFF
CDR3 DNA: TGTGCCAGCAGTGACCGACAGACGAATGAAAAACTGTTTTTT

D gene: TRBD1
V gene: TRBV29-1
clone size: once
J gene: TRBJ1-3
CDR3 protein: CSVEGSITGTGASGNTIYF
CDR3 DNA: TGCAGCGTTGAAGGTTCCATCACCGGGACAGGGGCCTCTGGAAACACCATATATTTT

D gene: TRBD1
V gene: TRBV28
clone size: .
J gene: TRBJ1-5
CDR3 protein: CASSSPGQNNQPQHF
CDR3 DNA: TGTGCCAGCAGTTCCCCGGGACAGAACAATCAGCCCCAGCATTTT

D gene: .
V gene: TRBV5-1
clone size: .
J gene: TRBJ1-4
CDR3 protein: CASRPGQLNEKLFF
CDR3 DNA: TGCGCCAGCAGACCCGGACAGCTGAATGAAAAACTGTTTTTT

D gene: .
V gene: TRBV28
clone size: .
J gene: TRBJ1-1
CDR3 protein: CASNLRGFTEAFF
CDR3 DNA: TGTGCCAGCAATCTAAGGGGCTTCACTGAAGCTTTCTTT

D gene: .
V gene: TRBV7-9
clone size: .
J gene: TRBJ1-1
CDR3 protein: CASSPGYLEAFF
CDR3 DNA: TGTGCCAGCAGCCCAGGGTACCTTGAAGCTTTCTTT

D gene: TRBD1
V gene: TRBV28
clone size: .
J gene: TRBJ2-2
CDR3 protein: CASSFEIRPGGDTGELFF
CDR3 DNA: TGTGCCAGCAGTTTCGAAATCCGGCCAGGGGGAGACACCGGGGAGCTGTTTTTT

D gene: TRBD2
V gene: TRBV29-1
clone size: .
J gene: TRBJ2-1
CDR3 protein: CSTRGLAGAGEQFF
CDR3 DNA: TGCAGCACCCGGGGACTAGCGGGAGCAGGTGAGCAGTTCTTC

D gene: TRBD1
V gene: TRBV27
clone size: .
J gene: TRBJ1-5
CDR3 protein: CASSTGGGSQPQHF
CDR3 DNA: TGTGCCAGCAGTACAGGGGGTGGCAGTCAGCCCCAGCATTTT

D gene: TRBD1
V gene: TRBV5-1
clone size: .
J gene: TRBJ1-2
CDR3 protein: CASSLVLAQGRGYTF
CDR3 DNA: TGCGCCAGCAGCTTGGTGTTGGCACAGGGGCGCGGCTACACCTTC

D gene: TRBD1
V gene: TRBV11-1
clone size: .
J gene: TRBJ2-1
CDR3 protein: CASSSRRQGAMDEQFF
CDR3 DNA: TGTGCCAGCAGCTCCCGGAGACAGGGGGCTATGGATGAGCAGTTCTTC

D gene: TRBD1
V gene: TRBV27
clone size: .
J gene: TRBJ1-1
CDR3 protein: CASSLSGTGAINTEAFF
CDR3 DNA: TGTGCCAGCAGTTTATCCGGGACAGGGGCTATCAACACTGAAGCTTTCTTT

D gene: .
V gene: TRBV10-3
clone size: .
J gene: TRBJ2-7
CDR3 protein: CAISLEGSSYEQYF
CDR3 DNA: TGTGCCATCAGCCTTGAAGGGAGCTCCTACGAGCAGTACTTC

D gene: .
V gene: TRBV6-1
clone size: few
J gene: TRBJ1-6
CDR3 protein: CASSETWPYNSPLHF
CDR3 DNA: TGTGCCAGCAGTGAAACATGGCCCTATAATTCACCCCTCCACTTT

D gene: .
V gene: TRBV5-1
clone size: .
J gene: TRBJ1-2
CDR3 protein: CASSLGTPGRYGYTF
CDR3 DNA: TGCGCCAGCAGCCTAGGGACACCCGGTCGGTATGGCTACACCTTC

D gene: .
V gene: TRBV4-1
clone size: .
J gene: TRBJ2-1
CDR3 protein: CASSQEASAYNEQFF
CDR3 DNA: TGCGCCAGCAGCCAAGAGGCTAGCGCATACAATGAGCAGTTCTTC

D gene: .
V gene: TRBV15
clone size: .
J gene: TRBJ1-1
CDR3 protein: CATSRGGESTEAFF
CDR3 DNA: TGTGCCACCAGCAGAGGTGGTGAGAGCACTGAAGCTTTCTTT

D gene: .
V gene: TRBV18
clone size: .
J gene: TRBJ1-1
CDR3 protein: CASSDGENTEAFF
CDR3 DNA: TGTGCCAGCTCAGACGGGGAGAACACTGAAGCTTTCTTT

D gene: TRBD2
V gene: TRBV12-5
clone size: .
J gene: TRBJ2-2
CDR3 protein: CASGLTTQERELVTGELFF
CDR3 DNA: TGTGCTAGTGGTTTGACCACCCAGGAGCGGGAGTTGGTTACCGGGGAGCTGTTTTTT

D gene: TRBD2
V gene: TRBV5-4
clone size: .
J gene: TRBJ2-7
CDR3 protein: CASSLTGGPYEQYF
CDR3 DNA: TGTGCCAGCAGCTTGACGGGAGGGCCCTACGAGCAGTACTTC

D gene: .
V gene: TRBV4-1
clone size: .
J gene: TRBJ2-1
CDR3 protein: CASSQDIQDNNEQFF
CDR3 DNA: TGCGCCAGCAGCCAAGATATACAGGATAACAATGAGCAGTTCTTC

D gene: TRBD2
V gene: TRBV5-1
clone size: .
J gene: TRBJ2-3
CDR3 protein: CASSLNSGGLTDTQYF
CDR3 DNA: TGCGCCAGCAGCTTGAATAGCGGGGGCCTCACAGATACGCAGTATTTT

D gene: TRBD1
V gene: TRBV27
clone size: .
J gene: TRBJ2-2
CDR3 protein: CASSLFGQGAGTGELFF
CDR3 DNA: TGTGCCAGCAGTCTTTTCGGACAGGGGGCGGGCACCGGGGAGCTGTTTTTT

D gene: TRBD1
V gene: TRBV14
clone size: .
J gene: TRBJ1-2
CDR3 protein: CASSQSTGGYGYAF
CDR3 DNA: TGTGCCAGCAGCCAGTCAACAGGGGGCTATGGCTACGCCTTC

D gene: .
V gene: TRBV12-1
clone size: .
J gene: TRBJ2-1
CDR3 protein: CASSSLAGSDEQFF
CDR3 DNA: TGTGCCAGCAGCTCCCTTGCGGGGAGCGATGAGCAGTTCTTC

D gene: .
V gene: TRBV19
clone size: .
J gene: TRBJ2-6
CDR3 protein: CASSIGSGTGANVLTF
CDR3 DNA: TGTGCCAGTAGTATAGGGTCGGGAACTGGGGCCAACGTCCTGACTTTC

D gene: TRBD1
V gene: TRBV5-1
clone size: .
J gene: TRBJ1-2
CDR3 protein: CASSQDRGFDHGYTF
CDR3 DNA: TGCGCCAGCAGCCAGGACAGGGGATTCGATCATGGCTACACCTTC

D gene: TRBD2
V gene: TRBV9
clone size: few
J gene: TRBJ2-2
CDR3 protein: CASSVEGRAAGELFF
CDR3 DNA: TGTGCCAGCAGCGTAGAGGGGAGGGCGGCGGGGGAGCTGTTTTTT

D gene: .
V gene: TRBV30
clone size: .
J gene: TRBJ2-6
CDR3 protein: CAFHGPDTISGANVLTF
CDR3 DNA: TGTGCTTTTCATGGACCGGACACCATATCTGGGGCCAACGTCCTGACTTTC

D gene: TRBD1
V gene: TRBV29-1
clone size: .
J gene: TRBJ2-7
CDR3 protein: CSAGQDYEQYF
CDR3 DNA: TGCAGCGCAGGACAGGATTACGAGCAGTACTTC

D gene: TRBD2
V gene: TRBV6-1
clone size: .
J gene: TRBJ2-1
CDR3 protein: CASSPGTSGNEQFF
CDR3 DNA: TGTGCCAGCAGCCCCGGGACTAGCGGCAATGAGCAGTTCTTC

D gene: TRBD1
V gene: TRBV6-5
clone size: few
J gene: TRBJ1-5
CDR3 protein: CASSYGQGLNQPQHF
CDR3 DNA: TGTGCCAGCAGTTACGGACAGGGGCTCAATCAGCCCCAGCATTTT

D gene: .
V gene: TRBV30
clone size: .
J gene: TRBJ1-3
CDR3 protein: CAWSVSPVGNTIYF
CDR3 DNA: TGTGCCTGGAGTGTATCCCCAGTCGGAAACACCATATATTTT

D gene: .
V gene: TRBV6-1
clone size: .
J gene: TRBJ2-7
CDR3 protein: CASSVEGRAYEQYF
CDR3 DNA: TGTGCCAGCAGTGTGGAGGGGCGAGCGTACGAGCAGTACTTC

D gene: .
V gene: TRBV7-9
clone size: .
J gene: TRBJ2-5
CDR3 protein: CASSLGPKSIETQYF
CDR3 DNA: TGTGCCAGCAGCTTAGGCCCCAAGAGCATTGAGACCCAGTACTTC

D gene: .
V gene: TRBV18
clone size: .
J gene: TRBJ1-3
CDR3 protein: CASSPRSVAQDTIYF
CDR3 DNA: TGTGCCAGCTCACCACGGTCCGTTGCTCAGGACACCATATATTTT

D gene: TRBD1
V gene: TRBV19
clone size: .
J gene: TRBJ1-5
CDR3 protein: CASSDGTASNQPQHF
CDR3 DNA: TGTGCCAGTAGCGATGGGACAGCTAGCAATCAGCCCCAGCATTTT

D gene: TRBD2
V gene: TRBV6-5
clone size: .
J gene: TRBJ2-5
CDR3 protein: CASSAGGETQYF
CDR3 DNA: TGTGCCAGCAGCGCGGGGGGAGAGACCCAGTACTTC

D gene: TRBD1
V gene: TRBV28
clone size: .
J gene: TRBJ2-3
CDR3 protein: CASSLPPGQGTDTQYF
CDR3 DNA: TGTGCCAGCAGTTTACCCCCCGGACAGGGCACAGATACGCAGTATTTT

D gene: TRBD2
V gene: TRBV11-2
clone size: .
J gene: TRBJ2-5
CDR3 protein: CASSSFKGNPGGETQYF
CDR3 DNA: TGTGCCAGCAGCTCGTTCAAAGGGAACCCGGGGGGAGAGACCCAGTACTTC

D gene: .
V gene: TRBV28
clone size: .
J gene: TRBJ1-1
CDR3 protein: CASRSMYGQEAFF
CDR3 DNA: TGTGCCAGCAGATCAATGTATGGACAGGAAGCTTTCTTT